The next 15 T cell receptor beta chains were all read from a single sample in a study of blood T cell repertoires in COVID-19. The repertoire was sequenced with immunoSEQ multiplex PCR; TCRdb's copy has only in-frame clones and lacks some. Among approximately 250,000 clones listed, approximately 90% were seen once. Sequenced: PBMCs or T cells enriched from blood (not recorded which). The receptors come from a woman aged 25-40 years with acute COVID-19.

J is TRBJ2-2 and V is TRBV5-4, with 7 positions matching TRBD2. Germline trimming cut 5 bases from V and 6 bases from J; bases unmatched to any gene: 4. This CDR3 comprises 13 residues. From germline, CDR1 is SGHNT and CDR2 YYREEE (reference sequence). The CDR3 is CASRTSGAGELFF. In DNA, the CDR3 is TGTGCCAGCAGGACCAGCGGGGCCGGGGAGCTGTTTTTT.

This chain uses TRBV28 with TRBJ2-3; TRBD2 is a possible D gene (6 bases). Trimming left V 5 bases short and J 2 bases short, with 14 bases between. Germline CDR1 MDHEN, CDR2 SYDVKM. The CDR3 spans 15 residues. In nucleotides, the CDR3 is TGTGCCAGCAGTATAGGGGCGGGGTCCACAGATACGCAGTATTTT. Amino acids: CASSIGAGSTDTQYF.

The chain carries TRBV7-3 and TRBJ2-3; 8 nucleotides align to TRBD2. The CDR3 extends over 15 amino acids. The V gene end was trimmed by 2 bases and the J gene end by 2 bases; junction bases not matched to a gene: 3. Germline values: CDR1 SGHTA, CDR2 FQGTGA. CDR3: CASSLAGGNTDTQYF. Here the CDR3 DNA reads TGTGCCAGCAGCTTAGCGGGAGGAAACACAGATACGCAGTATTTT.

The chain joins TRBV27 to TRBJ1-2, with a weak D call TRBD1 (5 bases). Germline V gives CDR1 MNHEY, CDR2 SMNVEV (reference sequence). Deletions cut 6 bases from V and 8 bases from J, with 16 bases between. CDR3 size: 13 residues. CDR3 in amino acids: CASSHRGEGGYTF. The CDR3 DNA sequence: TGTGCCAGCAGCCACCGAGGGGAGGGCGGCTACACCTTC.

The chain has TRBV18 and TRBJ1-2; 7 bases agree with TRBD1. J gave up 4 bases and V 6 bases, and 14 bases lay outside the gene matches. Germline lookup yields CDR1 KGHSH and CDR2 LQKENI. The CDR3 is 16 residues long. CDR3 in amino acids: CASSPGPSGGGYGYTF. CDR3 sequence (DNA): TGTGCCAGCTCCCCCGGACCATCAGGGGGAGGCTATGGCTACACCTTC.

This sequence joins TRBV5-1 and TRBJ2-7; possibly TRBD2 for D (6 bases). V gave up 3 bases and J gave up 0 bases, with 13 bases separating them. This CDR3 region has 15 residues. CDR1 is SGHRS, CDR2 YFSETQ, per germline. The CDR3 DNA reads TGCGCCAGCAGCTCCCGGGACGGGAGCTCCTACGAGCAGTACTTC. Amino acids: CASSSRDGSSYEQYF.

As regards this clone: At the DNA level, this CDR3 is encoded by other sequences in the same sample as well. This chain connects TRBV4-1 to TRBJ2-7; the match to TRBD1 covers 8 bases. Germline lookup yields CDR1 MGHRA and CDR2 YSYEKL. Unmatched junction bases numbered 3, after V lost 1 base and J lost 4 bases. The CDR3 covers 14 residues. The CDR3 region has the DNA TGCGCCAGCAGCCAAGGTCAGGGGGCTTACGAGCAGTACTTC. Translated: CASSQGQGAYEQYF.

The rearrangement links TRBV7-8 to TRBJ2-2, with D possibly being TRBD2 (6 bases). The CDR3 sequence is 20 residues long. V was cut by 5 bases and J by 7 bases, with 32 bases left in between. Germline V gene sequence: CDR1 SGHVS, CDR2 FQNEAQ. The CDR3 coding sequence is TGTGCCAGCAGCCCTCAAGCAGCTTACAGTCGTCGGGGGAAGGACGGGGAGCTGTTTTTT. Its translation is CASSPQAAYSRRGKDGELFF.

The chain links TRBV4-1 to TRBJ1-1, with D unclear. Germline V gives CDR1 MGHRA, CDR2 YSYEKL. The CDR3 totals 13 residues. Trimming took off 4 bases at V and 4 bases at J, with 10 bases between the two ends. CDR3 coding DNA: TGCGCCAGCAGCCTACTTCCCATCACTGAAGCTTTCTTT. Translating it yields CASSLLPITEAFF.

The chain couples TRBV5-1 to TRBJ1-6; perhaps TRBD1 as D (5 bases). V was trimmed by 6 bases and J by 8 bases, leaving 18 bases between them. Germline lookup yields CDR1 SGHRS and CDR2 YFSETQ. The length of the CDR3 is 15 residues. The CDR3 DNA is TGCGCCAGCACCCTTTCGGGCAGGGAAGATTCACCCCTCCACTTT. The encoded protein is CASTLSGREDSPLHF. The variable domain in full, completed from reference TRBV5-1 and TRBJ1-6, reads KAGVTQTPRYLIKTRGQQVTLSCSPISGHRSVSWYQQTPGQGLQFLFEYFSETQRNKGNFPGRFSGRQFSNSRSEMNVSTLELGDSALYLCASTLSGREDSPLHFGNGTRLTVT.

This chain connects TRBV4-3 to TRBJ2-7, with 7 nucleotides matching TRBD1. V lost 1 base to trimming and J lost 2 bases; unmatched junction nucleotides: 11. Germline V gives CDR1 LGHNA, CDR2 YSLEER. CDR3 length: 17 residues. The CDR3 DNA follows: TGCGCCAGCAGCCAAGGAATCTCGCAGGGGGTACCCTACGAGCAGTACTTC. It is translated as CASSQGISQGVPYEQYF.

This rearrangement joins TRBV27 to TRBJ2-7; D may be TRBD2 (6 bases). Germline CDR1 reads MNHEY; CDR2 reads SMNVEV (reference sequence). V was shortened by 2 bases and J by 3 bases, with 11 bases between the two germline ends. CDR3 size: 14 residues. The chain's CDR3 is CASSLLARDYEQYF. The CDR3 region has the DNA TGTGCCAGCAGTTTACTAGCGCGAGACTACGAGCAGTACTTC.

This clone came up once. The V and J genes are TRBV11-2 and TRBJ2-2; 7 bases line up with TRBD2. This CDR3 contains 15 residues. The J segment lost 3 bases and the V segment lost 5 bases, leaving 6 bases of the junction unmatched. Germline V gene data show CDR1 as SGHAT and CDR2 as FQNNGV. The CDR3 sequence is CASSRLGGYTGELFF. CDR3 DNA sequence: TGTGCCAGCAGCCGTCTGGGGGGGTACACCGGGGAGCTGTTTTTT.

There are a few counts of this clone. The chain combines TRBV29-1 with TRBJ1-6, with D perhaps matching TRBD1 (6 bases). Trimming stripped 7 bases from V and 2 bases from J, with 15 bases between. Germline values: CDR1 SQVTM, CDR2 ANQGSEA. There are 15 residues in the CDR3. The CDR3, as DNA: TGCAGCGCGCAAACAGGGACGGCCTATAATTCACCCCTCCACTTT. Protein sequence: CSAQTGTAYNSPLHF.

CDR3 sequence (DNA): TGTGCCAGCTCACCTATCGGACAGGACCTAGGAGACGAGCAGTACTTC. This encodes CASSPIGQDLGDEQYF. This chain connects TRBV18 to TRBJ2-7; TRBD1 matches at 7 bases. With 3 bases clipped from V and 5 bases from J, the junction kept 13 bases outside the gene matches. The CDR3 spans 16 residues. Germline CDR1 reads KGHSH; CDR2 reads LQKENI.